A selection of T cell receptor beta chains follows, all from one sample in a study of cytomegalovirus exposure and HLA in healthy donors. TCRdb's copy holds only in-frame clones and misses some; the assay was immunoSEQ multiplex PCR. The sample consists of approximately 120,000 clones, roughly 79% of them appearing once. Sample: PBMCs. These receptors all stem from a man aged 25 to 40 in good health and CMV-seronegative. Each CDR3 is given with its conserved first and last residue. The D gene is left open where the match is weak. Clone size is given for some rows only: seen once, a few or many times, or a class if the clone is expanded.

.	TRBJ2-2	.	TRBV28	CASSRRELFF	TGTGCCAGCAGCAGGAGGGAGCTGTTTTTT
TRBD1	TRBJ1-2	few	TRBV4-1	CASGQGPGGYTF	TGCGCCAGCGGACAGGGGCCTGGTGGCTACACCTTC
.	TRBJ2-7	few	TRBV10-1	CASVVFYEQYF	TGCGCCAGCGTCGTGTTCTACGAGCAGTACTTC
TRBD1	TRBJ1-1	few	TRBV30	CAWSGQGGTEAFF	TGTGCCTGGAGTGGGCAGGGGGGTACTGAAGCTTTCTTT
TRBD1	TRBJ1-2	.	TRBV5-1	CASSLAVGQGVSGGTF	TGCGCCAGCAGCTTGGCAGTCGGACAGGGGGTGTCGGGGGGCACCTTC
.	TRBJ1-1	.	TRBV7-6	CASSSGLNTEAFF	TGTGCCAGCAGCTCAGGCCTGAACACTGAAGCTTTCTTT
.	TRBJ2-7	.	TRBV9	CASSVREAGPYEQYF	TGTGCCAGCAGCGTAAGGGAGGCGGGTCCCTACGAGCAGTACTTC
TRBD2	TRBJ2-7	.	TRBV4-2	CASSQDNSGSYEQYF	TGTGCCAGCAGCCAAGATAACAGCGGGAGCTACGAGCAGTACTTC
.	TRBJ2-7	.	TRBV4-1	CASSPRLEGVEQYF	TGCGCCAGCAGTCCCAGACTCGAGGGAGTCGAGCAGTACTTC
.	TRBJ1-1	once	TRBV28	CATGMPEAFF	TGTGCCACCGGGATGCCTGAAGCTTTCTTT
.	TRBJ1-2	.	TRBV25-1	CASEASGANYGYTF	TGTGCCAGCGAGGCCTCGGGAGCCAACTATGGCTACACCTTC
TRBD2	TRBJ2-1	once	TRBV27	CASSGGTSDREQFF	TGTGCCAGCAGTGGGGGGACTAGCGATCGGGAGCAGTTCTTC
.	TRBJ1-5	.	TRBV7-8	CASSPVGRDGQPQHF	TGTGCCAGCAGCCCCGTGGGGCGAGACGGTCAGCCCCAGCATTTT
.	TRBJ2-2	.	TRBV5-1	CASGSSGGIDTGELFF	TGCGCCAGCGGCTCCTCTGGGGGGATCGACACCGGGGAGCTGTTTTTT
TRBD1	TRBJ2-7	once	TRBV7-9	CASSFPQGFTYEQYF	TGTGCCAGCAGCTTTCCACAGGGGTTCACCTACGAGCAGTACTTC
.	TRBJ1-1	.	TRBV7-9	CASSQTVGTEAFF	TGTGCCAGCAGCCAGACAGTGGGGACTGAAGCTTTCTTT
TRBD2	TRBJ2-5	.	TRBV6-5	CASSVAGDGETQYF	TGTGCCAGCAGTGTAGCGGGAGATGGGGAGACCCAGTACTTC
TRBD2	TRBJ2-7	.	TRBV6-5	CASSTRGYEQYF	TGTGCCAGCAGCACGCGGGGGTACGAGCAGTACTTC
.	TRBJ2-2	.	TRBV29-1	CSGDSGNTGELFF	TGCAGCGGTGATAGCGGCAACACCGGGGAGCTGTTTTTT
.	TRBJ1-1	.	TRBV6-8	CASSYSFLEVWTEAFF	TGTGCCAGCAGTTACTCGTTTTTGGAGGTTTGGACTGAAGCTTTCTTT
.	TRBJ1-6	.	TRBV30	CAWSKEIDSVYNSPLHF	TGTGCCTGGAGTAAAGAGATTGACAGCGTCTATAATTCACCCCTCCACTTT
TRBD1	TRBJ2-1	.	TRBV19	CASSMGQIINEQFF	TGTGCCAGTAGTATGGGACAGATCATTAATGAGCAGTTCTTC
.	TRBJ1-4	few	TRBV2	CASSEGGSSNEKLFF	TGTGCCAGCAGTGAAGGTGGCTCTTCTAATGAAAAACTGTTTTTT
.	TRBJ1-1	.	TRBV18	CASSPRDTDTEAFF	TGTGCCAGCTCACCCCGCGACACCGACACTGAAGCTTTCTTT
.	TRBJ1-6	few	TRBV6-6	CASTLQSSYNSPLHF	TGTGCCAGCACCCTACAGAGCTCCTATAATTCACCCCTCCACTTT
.	TRBJ2-2	.	TRBV7-6	CASSLVDRELFF	TGTGCCAGCAGCTTAGTGGACAGGGAGCTGTTTTTT
TRBD2	TRBJ2-1	.	TRBV18	CASSPIQAGDNEQFF	TGTGCCAGCTCACCCATACAAGCGGGGGACAATGAGCAGTTCTTC
TRBD1	TRBJ2-7	.	TRBV27	CASSNIPGQGRLLNYEQYF	TGTGCCAGCAGTAACATACCGGGACAGGGAAGGCTATTAAACTACGAGCAGTACTTC
.	TRBJ2-1	.	TRBV5-1	CASLGGARLDNEQFF	TGCGCCAGTCTAGGCGGAGCCCGACTTGACAATGAGCAGTTCTTC
TRBD2	TRBJ2-2	.	TRBV29-1	CSVGQEGSGSVTGELFF	TGCAGCGTGGGACAAGAGGGGAGCGGGAGTGTCACCGGGGAGCTGTTTTTT
.	TRBJ2-7	once	TRBV29-1	CSVEVPGTSSYEQYF	TGCAGCGTTGAAGTCCCGGGTACCAGCTCCTACGAGCAGTACTTC
.	TRBJ1-1	.	TRBV11-2	CASSPRGLINTEAFF	TGTGCCAGCAGCCCCCGGGGTCTAATAAACACTGAAGCTTTCTTT
TRBD2	TRBJ2-1	.	TRBV27	CASSLVAGGPHEQFF	TGTGCCAGCAGTTTAGTAGCGGGAGGGCCCCATGAGCAGTTCTTC
.	TRBJ2-5	.	TRBV7-9	CASSFSFTSVRETQYF	TGTGCCAGCAGCTTCTCCTTTACGTCGGTGCGGGAGACCCAGTACTTC
.	TRBJ1-1	.	TRBV5-1	CASQGQENTEAFF	TGCGCCAGTCAGGGACAAGAGAACACTGAAGCTTTCTTT
TRBD1	TRBJ1-2	.	TRBV28	CASSFSKGAFTYGYTF	TGTGCCAGCAGCTTTAGTAAGGGGGCGTTTACGTATGGCTACACCTTC
.	TRBJ2-6	.	TRBV4-2	CASSQTNQQGIGGTGANVLTF	TGTGCCAGCAGCCAGACGAATCAACAGGGAATCGGGGGGACTGGGGCCAACGTCCTGACTTTC
TRBD2	TRBJ2-3	.	TRBV7-6	CASSLTVGEGTQYF	TGTGCCAGCAGCTTAACCGTAGGGGAGGGTACGCAGTATTTT
.	TRBJ1-1	.	TRBV27	CASSLGTDNMNTEAFF	TGTGCCAGCAGTTTAGGTACGGACAATATGAACACTGAAGCTTTCTTT
.	TRBJ1-4	.	TRBV5-1	CASSWQGATNEKLFF	TGCGCCAGCAGCTGGCAGGGTGCAACTAATGAAAAACTGTTTTTT
TRBD1	TRBJ2-7	.	TRBV5-6	CASSSPGQGPYEQYF	TGTGCCAGCAGCTCGCCGGGACAGGGACCCTACGAGCAGTACTTC
TRBD1	TRBJ2-5	.	TRBV4-3	CASSQDARTGQETQYF	TGCGCCAGCAGCCAAGATGCGAGGACAGGCCAAGAGACCCAGTACTTC
.	TRBJ2-1	.	TRBV6-6	CASSYSRERPYNEQFF	TGTGCCAGCAGTTACTCTCGGGAGCGACCCTACAATGAGCAGTTCTTC
.	TRBJ2-7	once	TRBV27	CASMSSESYEQYF	TGTGCCAGCATGTCTAGCGAGTCCTACGAGCAGTACTTC
.	TRBJ1-5	few	TRBV2	CASNADNQPQHF	TGTGCCAGCAATGCAGATAATCAGCCCCAGCATTTT
.	TRBJ2-7	.	TRBV5-8	CASSRLWGSDSYEQYF	TGTGCCAGCAGCCGGCTTTGGGGTAGCGATTCCTACGAGCAGTACTTC
.	TRBJ1-1	.	TRBV6-5	CASSYSGRDTEAFF	TGTGCCAGCAGTTACTCGGGGAGGGACACTGAAGCTTTCTTT
.	TRBJ2-1	few	TRBV10-3	CAIRSLSGGANEQFF	TGTGCCATCAGGTCGCTGAGTGGCGGGGCCAATGAGCAGTTCTTC